A selection of T cell receptor beta chains follows, all from one sample in a study of blood T cells in healthy people across ages. TCRdb re-called the 5' RACE reads with MiXCR, one entry per CDR3 protein. This repertoire shows 800,000 to 950,000 distinct CDR3 sequences, about 27% found once; its top ten account for about a tenth. The same sample was also used in a study of T cells of mothers and their children.

The sequencing sample was made of blood. These receptors were taken from a woman in her thirties or forties in good health. The CDR3 runs from the conserved cysteine through the conserved F or W. A D gene is named only where the DNA matches it firmly. Some rows have no size entry. The others give once, few or many, or a class for an expanded clone.

size: NA; V: TRBV15; D: NA; J: TRBJ1-1; CDR3: CATSRTVNTEAFF; DNA: TGTGCCACCAGCAGGACAGTGAACACTGAAGCTTTCTTT
size: NA; V: TRBV28; D: TRBD2; J: TRBJ2-1; CDR3: CASRFSGGQFF; DNA: TGTGCCAGCAGGTTTAGCGGGGGACAGTTCTTC
size: NA; V: TRBV20-1; D: TRBD1; J: TRBJ2-5; CDR3: CSARDLLDRGPRETQYF; DNA: TGCAGTGCTAGAGATCTTTTGGACAGGGGGCCCAGGGAGACCCAGTACTTC
size: many; V: TRBV6-2/TRBV6-3; D: NA; J: TRBJ1-2; CDR3: CASTRAGAGDYGYTF; DNA: TGTGCCAGCACCCGCGCCGGGGCGGGGGACTATGGCTACACCTTC
size: NA; V: TRBV12-3/TRBV12-4; D: TRBD2; J: TRBJ2-3; CDR3: CASSSGTSGGAGSTDAQYF; DNA: TGTGCCAGCAGTTCCGGGACTAGCGGGGGGGCCGGAAGCACAGATGCGCAGTATTTT
size: few; V: TRBV7-2; D: NA; J: TRBJ2-7; CDR3: CASSLGSWLEQYF; DNA: TGTGCCAGCAGCTTGGGTAGTTGGCTCGAGCAGTACTTC
size: many; V: TRBV6-1; D: NA; J: TRBJ2-2; CDR3: CASSSRGGANTGELFF; DNA: TGTGCCAGTAGCTCGAGGGGGGGTGCGAACACCGGGGAGCTGTTTTTT
size: many; V: TRBV7-2; D: NA; J: TRBJ1-4; CDR3: CASSPYATNEKLFF; DNA: TGTGCCAGCAGCCCCTACGCAACTAATGAAAAACTGTTTTTT
size: few; V: TRBV4-3; D: NA; J: TRBJ2-1; CDR3: CASSQGSRGEQFF; DNA: TGCGCCAGCAGCCAAGGAAGTAGAGGTGAGCAGTTCTTC
size: NA; V: TRBV19; D: TRBD2; J: TRBJ2-5; CDR3: CASSIQTSGGAETQYF; DNA: TGTGCCAGTAGTATCCAGACTAGCGGGGGGGCGGAGACCCAGTACTTC
size: many; V: TRBV11-2; D: TRBD2; J: TRBJ2-1; CDR3: CASSLSRGTSYNEQFF; DNA: TGTGCCAGCAGCTTATCGCGGGGGACTTCCTACAATGAGCAGTTCTTC
size: NA; V: TRBV6-6; D: TRBD1; J: TRBJ1-2; CDR3: CASRTQGVSYGYTF; DNA: TGTGCCAGCAGAACGCAGGGGGTGAGCTATGGCTACACCTTC
size: NA; V: TRBV7-9; D: TRBD1; J: TRBJ2-7; CDR3: CSSSLVGRGSYEQYF; DNA: TGTTCCAGCAGCTTAGTTGGCAGGGGGTCCTACGAGCAGTACTTC
size: NA; V: TRBV2; D: TRBD2; J: TRBJ2-1; CDR3: CASSDLPGGPNEQFF; DNA: TGTGCCAGCAGTGATTTGCCGGGGGGGCCCAATGAGCAGTTCTTC
size: NA; V: TRBV11-3; D: TRBD1; J: TRBJ2-7; CDR3: CASSRRGTGPYEQYF; DNA: TGTGCCAGCAGCCGGAGGGGGACAGGGCCCTACGAGCAGTACTTC
size: NA; V: TRBV24-1; D: NA; J: TRBJ2-1; CDR3: CATPTSSEQFF; DNA: TGTGCCACCCCGACTAGTAGTGAGCAGTTCTTC
size: NA; V: TRBV20-1; D: TRBD2; J: TRBJ2-5; CDR3: CSARTGTRSGETQYF; DNA: TGCAGTGCGAGAACCGGGACTAGGAGCGGTGAGACCCAGTACTTC
size: many; V: TRBV12-3/TRBV12-4; D: TRBD1; J: TRBJ2-1; CDR3: CASTPGQEYNEQFF; DNA: TGTGCCAGCACCCCCGGACAGGAATACAATGAGCAGTTCTTC
size: NA; V: TRBV20-1; D: NA; J: TRBJ1-5; CDR3: CSAADRGSNQPQHF; DNA: TGCAGTGCCGCCGATCGGGGGAGTAATCAGCCCCAGCATTTT
size: few; V: TRBV6-2/TRBV6-3; D: TRBD1; J: TRBJ1-2; CDR3: CASSYRDRVFLEGYTF; DNA: TGTGCCAGCAGTTACCGGGACAGGGTCTTCCTTGAAGGCTACACCTTC
size: NA; V: TRBV6-5; D: NA; J: TRBJ2-1; CDR3: CASSYPRNNLGAYNEQFF; DNA: TGTGCCAGCAGTTACCCCCGGAACAACTTGGGCGCTTACAATGAGCAGTTCTTC
size: many; V: TRBV20-1; D: NA; J: TRBJ1-2; CDR3: CSANRDRYGYTF; DNA: TGCAGTGCAAACCGGGACCGGTACGGCTACACCTTC
size: many; V: TRBV7-2; D: TRBD2; J: TRBJ2-5; CDR3: CASSSGTSGGRPQYF; DNA: TGTGCCAGCAGCTCAGGGACTAGCGGGGGGCGCCCGCAGTACTTC
size: once; V: TRBV20-1; D: NA; J: TRBJ2-5; CDR3: CSARDRGTVETQYF; DNA: TGCAGTGCTAGGGATAGGGGCACAGTTGAGACCCAGTACTTC
size: NA; V: TRBV12-3/TRBV12-4; D: NA; J: TRBJ1-1; CDR3: CASSFSHSNTEAFF; DNA: TGTGCCAGCAGTTTCAGCCACAGTAACACTGAAGCTTTCTTT
size: NA; V: TRBV20-1; D: NA; J: TRBJ1-2; CDR3: CSASVLDYGYTF; DNA: TGCAGTGCTAGTGTCTTGGATTATGGCTACACCTTC
size: few; V: TRBV3-1; D: NA; J: TRBJ1-2; CDR3: CASSQSRLNYGYTF; DNA: TGTGCCAGCAGCCAATCCAGATTAAATTATGGCTACACCTTC
size: few; V: TRBV24-1; D: NA; J: TRBJ2-3; CDR3: CATGTPSTDTQYF; DNA: TGTGCCACCGGGACACCCAGCACAGATACGCAGTATTTT
size: few; V: TRBV5-4; D: TRBD2; J: TRBJ2-1; CDR3: CASSLGAGAGNNEQFF; DNA: TGTGCCAGCAGCTTGGGGGCAGGAGCGGGGAACAATGAGCAGTTCTTC
size: NA; V: TRBV20-1; D: TRBD1; J: TRBJ2-1; CDR3: CSARSGQDLNEQFF; DNA: TGCAGTGCTAGGTCAGGACAGGACCTCAATGAGCAGTTCTTC